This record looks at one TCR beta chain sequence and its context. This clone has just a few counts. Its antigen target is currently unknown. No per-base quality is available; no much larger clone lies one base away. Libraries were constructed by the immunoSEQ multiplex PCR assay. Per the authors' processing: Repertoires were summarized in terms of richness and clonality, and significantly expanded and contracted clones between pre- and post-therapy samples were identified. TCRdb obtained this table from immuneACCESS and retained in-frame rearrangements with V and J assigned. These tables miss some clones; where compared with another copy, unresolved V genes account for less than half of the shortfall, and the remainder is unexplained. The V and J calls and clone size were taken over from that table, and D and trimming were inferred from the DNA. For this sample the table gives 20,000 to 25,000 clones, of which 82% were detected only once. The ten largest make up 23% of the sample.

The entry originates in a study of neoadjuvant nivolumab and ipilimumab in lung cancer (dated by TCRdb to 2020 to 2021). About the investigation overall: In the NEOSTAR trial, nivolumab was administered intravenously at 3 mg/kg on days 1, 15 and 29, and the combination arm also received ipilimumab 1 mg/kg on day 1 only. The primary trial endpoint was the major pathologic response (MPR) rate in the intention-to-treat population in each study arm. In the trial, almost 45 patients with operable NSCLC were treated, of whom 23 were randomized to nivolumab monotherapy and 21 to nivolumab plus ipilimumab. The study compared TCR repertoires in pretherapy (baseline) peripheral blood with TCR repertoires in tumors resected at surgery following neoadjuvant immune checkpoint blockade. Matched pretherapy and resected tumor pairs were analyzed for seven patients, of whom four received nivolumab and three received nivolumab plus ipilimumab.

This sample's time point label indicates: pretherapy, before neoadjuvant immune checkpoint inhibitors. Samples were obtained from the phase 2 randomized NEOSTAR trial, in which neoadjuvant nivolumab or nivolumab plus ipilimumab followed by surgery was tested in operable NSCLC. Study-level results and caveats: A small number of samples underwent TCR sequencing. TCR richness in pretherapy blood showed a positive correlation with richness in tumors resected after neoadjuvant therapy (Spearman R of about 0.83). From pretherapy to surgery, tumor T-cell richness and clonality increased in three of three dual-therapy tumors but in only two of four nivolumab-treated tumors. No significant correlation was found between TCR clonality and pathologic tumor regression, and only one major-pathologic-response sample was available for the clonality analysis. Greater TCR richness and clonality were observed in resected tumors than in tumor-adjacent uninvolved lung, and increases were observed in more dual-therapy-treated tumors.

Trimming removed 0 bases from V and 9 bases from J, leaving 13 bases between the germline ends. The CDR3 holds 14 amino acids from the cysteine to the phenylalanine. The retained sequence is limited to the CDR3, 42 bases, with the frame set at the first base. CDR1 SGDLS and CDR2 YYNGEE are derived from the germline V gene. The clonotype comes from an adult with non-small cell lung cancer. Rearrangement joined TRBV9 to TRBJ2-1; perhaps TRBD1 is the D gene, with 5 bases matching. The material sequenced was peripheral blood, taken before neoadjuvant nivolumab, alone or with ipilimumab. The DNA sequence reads TGTGCCAGCAGCGTAGGGGGCAGTAAGGGTGAGCAGTTCTTC. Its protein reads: CASSVGGSKGEQFF.